One and the same sample provided the 18 T cell receptor beta chains below, sequenced in a study of CD8+ T cells in alopecia areata. Sequencing relied on a cDNA template that was reverse transcribed from extracted RNA. The table came from immunoSEQ multiplex PCR; TCRdb's copy has only in-frame clones and leaves some out. Here the sample spans about 200,000 clones, 58% being singletons. Treatment of the sample: oral pan-JAK inhibitor, 5-10 mg twice daily. Here the sequenced sample was CD4+ T cells sorted from blood, taken at week 24, from a patient treated with tofacitinib. The source is a human donor with alopecia areata.

J is TRBJ1-5 and V is TRBV5-1; TRBD1 matches at 7 bases. CDR3 length equals 13 residues. Trimming took 7 bases from V and 5 from J; bases not matched to a gene: 6. The germline gives CDR1 SGHRS, CDR2 YFSETQ. The CDR3 protein is CASSVTGDQPQHF. The CDR3 DNA reads as TGCGCCAGCTCCGTCACAGGGGATCAGCCCCAGCATTTT.

This clone has more than one count but fewer than ten. This sequence joins TRBV9 and TRBJ2-3; 7 positions agree with TRBD2. This CDR3 spans 15 amino acids. The V gene end was trimmed by 4 bases and the J gene end by 4 bases; junction bases not matched to a gene: 9. The germline V gene encodes CDR1 SGDLS and CDR2 YYNGEE. CDR3 sequence (DNA): TGTGCCAGCAGCCTCAGCGGGGACTCTTCAGATACGCAGTATTTT. Translation: CASSLSGDSSDTQYF.

This rearrangement joins TRBV13 to TRBJ2-5; D may be TRBD1 (5 bases). This CDR3 has 15 residues. Germline CDR1 reads PRHDT; CDR2 reads FYEKMQ (reference sequence). Trimming took off 5 bases at V and 1 base at J, with 14 bases between the two ends. In DNA, the CDR3 is TGTGCCAGCAGCACAACAGGATTTCTCCAAGAGACCCAGTACTTC. Its translation is CASSTTGFLQETQYF.

This clone was picked up one time. Other nucleotide sequences from this sample produce the same CDR3. This rearrangement joins TRBV2 to TRBJ2-3, with 9 nucleotides matching TRBD2. After removal of 9 bases from V and 3 bases from J, the junction contained 4 bases not matched to a gene. The CDR3 sequence is 13 residues long. Germline V gene sequence: CDR1 SNHLY, CDR2 FYNNEI. CDR3 nucleotide sequence: TGTGCCAGTAGCGGGAGTTTTACAGATACGCAGTATTTT. Translation: CASSGSFTDTQYF.

A single count supports this clone. The genes are TRBV4-3 and TRBJ1-5; D not resolved. The ends were cut back, 0 bases at V and 6 bases at J, with 15 bases in the middle. The CDR3 is made up of 16 amino acids. Germline V CDR1 and CDR2: LGHNA, YSLEER. Here the CDR3 DNA reads TGCGCCAGCAGCCAAGACCCTCCCTCGGGCGGTCAGCCCCAGCATTTT. Translation gives CASSQDPPSGGQPQHF.

The chain recombines TRBV5-1 with TRBJ1-2; D uncertain. V lost 0 bases and J 4 bases, leaving 10 bases between the germline ends. Germline V gene sequence: CDR1 SGHRS, CDR2 YFSETQ. There are 14 residues in the CDR3. CDR3 sequence reads: CASSLGQSSYGYTF. The CDR3 nucleotides are TGCGCCAGCAGCTTGGGGCAATCATCCTATGGCTACACCTTC.

The rearrangement uses TRBV5-1 and TRBJ2-7; 8 bases line up with TRBD2. CDR1 is SGHRS and CDR2 is YFSETQ in the germline V gene. The CDR3 consists of 13 residues. V was clipped by 1 base and J by 3 bases; unmatched bases: 0. CDR3 bases: TGCGCCAGCAGCTTGCGGGAGGGCTACGAGCAGTACTTC. Its translation: CASSLREGYEQYF. The entire variable domain, with the rest obtained from reference TRBV5-1 and TRBJ2-7, is as follows: KAGVTQTPRYLIKTRGQQVTLSCSPISGHRSVSWYQQTPGQGLQFLFEYFSETQRNKGNFPGRFSGRQFSNSRSEMNVSTLELGDSALYLCASSLREGYEQYFGPGTRLTVT.

V usage is TRBV5-6 and J usage is TRBJ1-1; D not resolved. Germline CDR1 and CDR2: SGHDT and YYEEEE. The CDR3 runs 15 residues. V was trimmed by 2 bases and J by 1 base, leaving 12 bases between them. This chain's CDR3 is CASSFLGTENTEAFF. DNA for the CDR3: TGTGCCAGCAGCTTCTTGGGAACCGAGAACACTGAAGCTTTCTTT.

The chain carries TRBV6-6 and TRBJ2-1, with D tentatively TRBD2 (5 bases). Germline V CDR1 and CDR2: MNHNY, SVGAGI (reference sequence). Trimming left V 5 bases short and J 8 bases short, with 13 bases between. This CDR3 spans 13 amino acids. The CDR3 loop is CASSKQMEDEQFF. CDR3 sequence (DNA): TGTGCCAGCAGTAAGCAGATGGAGGATGAGCAGTTCTTC.

In this sample, this clone turned up once. The CDR3 nucleotides are TGTGCCAGCAGTGGGACTAGCGGGGGGCCTAGAGATACGCAGTATTTT. This sequence encodes CASSGTSGGPRDTQYF. The chain recombines TRBV2 with TRBJ2-3, with 14 bases fitting TRBD2. The CDR3 is made up of 16 amino acids. The V and J ends lost 4 bases and 5 bases, in that order; junction bases with no gene match: 5. From germline, CDR1 is SNHLY and CDR2 FYNNEI.

The chain has TRBV5-5 and TRBJ2-5, with D uncertain. V lost 0 bases and J lost 4, with 16 bases in between. Germline V CDR1 and CDR2: SGHKS, YYEKEE (reference sequence). The CDR3 totals 16 residues. This CDR3 reads CASSLGTNLVGETQYF. CDR3 bases: TGTGCCAGCAGCTTGGGGACCAACCTAGTAGGAGAGACCCAGTACTTC.

This clone appeared a few times. The chain recombines TRBV4-3 with TRBJ2-1; TRBD2 is a possible D gene (6 bases). V was shortened by 4 bases and J by 6 bases, with 22 bases between the two germline ends. CDR1 and CDR2 (germline): LGHNA, YSLEER. The CDR3 covers 17 residues. The CDR3 is CASSRTTGTLVVNEQFF. CDR3 bases: TGCGCCAGCAGCCGCACAACCGGGACTCTGGTCGTCAATGAGCAGTTCTTC.

This clone was observed once. CDR3 amino acids: CASSISPVADEQFF. The CDR3 DNA reads as TGTGCCAGTAGTATATCCCCCGTCGCCGATGAGCAGTTCTTC. V gene TRBV19 combines with J gene TRBJ2-1, with D unclear. Germline-derived CDR1 and CDR2 are LNHDA and SQIVND (reference sequence). The V gene lost 2 bases and the J gene lost 8 bases, with 13 bases spanning the gap. The CDR3 consists of 14 residues.

On this clone: At one end the junction does not follow the germline gene, possibly because of a read error. The V call is TRBV27, the J call TRBJ2-4, with a possible D match to TRBD2 (5 bases). CDR3 length: 15 residues. The V gene's germline CDR1 is MNHEY and CDR2 SMNVEV (reference sequence). The CDR3 nucleotides are TGTGCCAGCAGTCCCAGGCACCTAGCCAAAAACATTCAGCACTTC. Encoded protein: CASSPRHLAKNIQHF.

The chain uses TRBV7-2 and TRBJ2-3; D remains unclear. Trimming removed 7 bases at V and 4 bases at J, with 15 bases between. Germline V gene data show CDR1 as SGHTA and CDR2 as FQGNSA. The CDR3 has 14 amino acids. The CDR3 loop reads CASTTTSGADTQYF. CDR3 coding DNA: TGTGCCAGCACTACCACCTCCGGCGCAGATACGCAGTATTTT.

The chain couples TRBV5-1 to TRBJ2-5; perhaps TRBD1 as D (6 bases). CDR3 length: 16 amino acids. Per germline, CDR1 SGHRS and CDR2 YFSETQ. The V end lost 1 base, the J end lost 2 bases, and 15 bases lay between the germline ends. The CDR3 sequence is CASSLLRGEWQETQYF. DNA of the CDR3: TGCGCCAGCAGCTTGCTCAGGGGCGAGTGGCAAGAGACCCAGTACTTC.

The chain couples TRBV5-6 to TRBJ2-5, with 10 bases lining up with TRBD1. The CDR3 runs to 16 residues. Germline V gene lookup returns CDR1 SGHDT and CDR2 YYEEEE. J gave up 4 bases and V 4 bases, and 10 bases lay outside the gene matches. The CDR3 DNA sequence: TGTGCCAGCAGCCTGTTGGGGACAGGGGAGAGAGAGACCCAGTACTTC. Its translation is CASSLLGTGERETQYF. The variable domain in full, completed from reference TRBV5-6 and TRBJ2-5, reads DAGVTQSPTHLIKTRGQQVTLRCSPKSGHDTVSWYQQALGQGPQFIFQYYEEEERQRGNFPDRFSGHQFPNYSSELNVNALLLGDSALYLCASSLLGTGERETQYFGPGTRLLVL.

In its sample, this clone was seen a few times. This same CDR3 is encoded by further DNA sequences in the sample. The chain is built from TRBV5-6 and TRBJ1-6; possibly TRBD1 for D (6 bases). Trimming stripped 4 bases from V and 6 bases from J, with 11 bases between. There are 14 residues in the CDR3. CDR1 SGHDT and CDR2 YYEEEE come from the germline V gene. The CDR3 DNA is TGTGCCAGCAGCCCGACAGGTGTTAATTCACCCCTCCACTTT. Translating gives CASSPTGVNSPLHF.